The source of this T cell receptor beta chain is a study of blood T cell repertoires in COVID-19. Study-wide context: The origin of the acute and convalescent COVID-19 samples was the United States, Italy and Spain.

Enrollees, about 18 to 89 years old, lived in 20 to 25 US areas. Repertoires were generated with immunoSEQ multiplex PCR, while TCRdb's copy carries only in-frame clones and drops some. The table has a few hundred thousand clones, roughly 90% seen once. Sequenced sample: PBMCs or T cells enriched from blood (not recorded which). The source is a woman in her forties who had recovered from COVID-19.

CDR3 DNA: TGTGCCAGCAGCCTCTACCAAGGGGATGGCTACACCTTC. It yields the protein CASSLYQGDGYTF. The chain links TRBV9 to TRBJ1-2, with a tentative D call TRBD1 (5 bases). Germline CDR1 reads SGDLS; CDR2 reads YYNGEE. The CDR3 is 13 amino acids. The V end lost 4 bases, the J end lost 6 bases, and 13 bases lay between the germline ends.